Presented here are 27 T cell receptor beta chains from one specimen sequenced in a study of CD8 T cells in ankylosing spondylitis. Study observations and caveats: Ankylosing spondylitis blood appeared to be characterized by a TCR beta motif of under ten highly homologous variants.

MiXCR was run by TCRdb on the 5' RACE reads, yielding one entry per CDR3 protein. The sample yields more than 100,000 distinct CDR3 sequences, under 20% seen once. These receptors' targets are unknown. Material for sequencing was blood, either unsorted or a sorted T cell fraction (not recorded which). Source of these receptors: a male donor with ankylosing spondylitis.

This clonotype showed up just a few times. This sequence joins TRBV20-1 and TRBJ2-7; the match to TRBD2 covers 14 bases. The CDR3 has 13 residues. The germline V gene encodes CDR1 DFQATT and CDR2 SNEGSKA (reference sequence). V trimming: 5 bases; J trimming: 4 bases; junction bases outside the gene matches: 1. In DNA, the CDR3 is TGCAGTGCTCGGACTAGCGGGAGGTACGAGCAGTACTTC. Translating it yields CSARTSGRYEQYF.

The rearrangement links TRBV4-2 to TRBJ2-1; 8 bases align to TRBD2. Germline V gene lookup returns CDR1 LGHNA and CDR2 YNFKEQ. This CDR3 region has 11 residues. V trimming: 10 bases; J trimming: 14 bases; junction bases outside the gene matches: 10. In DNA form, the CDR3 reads TGTGCCACCTCTGAGGGTAGCGGGGAGTTCTTC. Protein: CATSEGSGEFF.

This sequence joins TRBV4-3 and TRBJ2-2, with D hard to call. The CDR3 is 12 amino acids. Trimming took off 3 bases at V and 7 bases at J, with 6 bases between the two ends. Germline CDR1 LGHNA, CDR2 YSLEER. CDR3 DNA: TGCGCCAGCAGCCAGTCCAGCGGGGAGCTGTTTTTT. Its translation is CASSQSSGELFF.

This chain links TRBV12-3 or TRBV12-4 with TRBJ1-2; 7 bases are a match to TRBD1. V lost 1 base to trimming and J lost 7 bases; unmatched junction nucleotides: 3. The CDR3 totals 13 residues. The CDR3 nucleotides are TGTGCCAGCAGTTTAGAGGGGGCCATTGGCTACACCTTC. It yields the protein CASSLEGAIGYTF.

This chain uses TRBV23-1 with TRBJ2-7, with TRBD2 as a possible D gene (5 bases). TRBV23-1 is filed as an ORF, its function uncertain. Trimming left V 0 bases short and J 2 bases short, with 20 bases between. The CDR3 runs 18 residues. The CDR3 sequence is CASSQSYCGLDNPYEQYF. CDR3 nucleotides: TGCGCCAGCAGTCAATCATATTGCGGGCTAGATAATCCCTACGAGCAGTACTTC.

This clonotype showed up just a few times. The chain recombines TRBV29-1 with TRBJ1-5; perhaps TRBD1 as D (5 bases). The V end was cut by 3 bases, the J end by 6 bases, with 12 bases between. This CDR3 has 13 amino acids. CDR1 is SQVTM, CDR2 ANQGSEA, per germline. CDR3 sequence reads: CSVEEGAGQPQHF. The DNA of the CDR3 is TGCAGCGTTGAGGAAGGGGCAGGTCAGCCCCAGCATTTT. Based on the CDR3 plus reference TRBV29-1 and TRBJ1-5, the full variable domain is SAVISQKPSRDICQRGTSLTIQCQVDSQVTMMFWYRQQPGQSLTLIATANQGSEATYESGFVIDKFPISRPNLTFSTLTVSNMSPEDSSIYLCSVEEGAGQPQHFGDGTRLSIL.

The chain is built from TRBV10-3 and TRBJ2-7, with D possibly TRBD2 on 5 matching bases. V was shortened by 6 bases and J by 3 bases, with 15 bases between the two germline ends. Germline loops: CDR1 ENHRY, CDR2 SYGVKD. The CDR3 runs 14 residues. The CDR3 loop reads CAISQGGSIYEQYF. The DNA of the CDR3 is TGTGCCATCAGCCAAGGCGGGTCCATCTACGAGCAGTACTTC.

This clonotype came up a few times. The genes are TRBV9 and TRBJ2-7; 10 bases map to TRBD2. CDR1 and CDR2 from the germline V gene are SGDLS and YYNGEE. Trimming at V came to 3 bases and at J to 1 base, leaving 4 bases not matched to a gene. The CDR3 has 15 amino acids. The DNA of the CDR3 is TGTGCCAGCAGCGACGGGACTAGCGTTTCCTACGAGCAGTACTTC. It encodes CASSDGTSVSYEQYF.

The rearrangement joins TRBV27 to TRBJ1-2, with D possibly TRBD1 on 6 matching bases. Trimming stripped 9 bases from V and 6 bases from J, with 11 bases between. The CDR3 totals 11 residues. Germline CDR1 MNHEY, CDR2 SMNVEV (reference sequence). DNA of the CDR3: TGTGCCAGTCAGGGGTGGGATGGCTACACCTTC. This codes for CASQGWDGYTF.

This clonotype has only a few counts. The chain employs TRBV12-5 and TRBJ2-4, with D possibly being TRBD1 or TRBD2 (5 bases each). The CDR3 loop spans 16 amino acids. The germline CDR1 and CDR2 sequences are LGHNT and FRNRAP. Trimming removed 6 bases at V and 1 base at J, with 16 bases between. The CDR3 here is CASGRAGAEAKNIQYF. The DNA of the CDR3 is TGTGCTAGTGGCCGAGCCGGGGCGGAGGCCAAAAACATTCAGTACTTC.

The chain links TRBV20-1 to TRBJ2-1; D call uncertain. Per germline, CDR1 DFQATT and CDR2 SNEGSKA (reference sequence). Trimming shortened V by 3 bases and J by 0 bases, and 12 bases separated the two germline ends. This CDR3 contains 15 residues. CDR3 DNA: TGCAGTGCTAGTTTCCGAGAGAGCTCCTACAATGAGCAGTTCTTC. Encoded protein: CSASFRESSYNEQFF.

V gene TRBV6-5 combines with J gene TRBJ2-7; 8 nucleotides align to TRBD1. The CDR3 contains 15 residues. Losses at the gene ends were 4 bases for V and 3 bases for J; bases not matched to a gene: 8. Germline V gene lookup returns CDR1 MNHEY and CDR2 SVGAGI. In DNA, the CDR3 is TGTGCCAGCAGTTCCACGGGACAGGAGAGCTACGAGCAGTACTTC. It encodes CASSSTGQESYEQYF.

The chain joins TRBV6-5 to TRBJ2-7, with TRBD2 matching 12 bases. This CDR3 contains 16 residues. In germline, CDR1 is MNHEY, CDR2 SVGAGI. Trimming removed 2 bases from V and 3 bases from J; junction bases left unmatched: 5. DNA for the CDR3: TGTGCCAGCAGTTACCGTCTAGCGGGAGGGGTCTACGAGCAGTACTTC. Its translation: CASSYRLAGGVYEQYF.

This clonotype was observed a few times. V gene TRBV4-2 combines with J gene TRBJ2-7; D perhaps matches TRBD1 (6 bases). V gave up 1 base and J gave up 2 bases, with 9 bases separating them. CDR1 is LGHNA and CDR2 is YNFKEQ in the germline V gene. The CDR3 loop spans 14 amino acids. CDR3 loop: CASSQGAGAYEQYF. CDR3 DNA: TGTGCCAGCAGCCAAGGTGCAGGGGCCTACGAGCAGTACTTC.

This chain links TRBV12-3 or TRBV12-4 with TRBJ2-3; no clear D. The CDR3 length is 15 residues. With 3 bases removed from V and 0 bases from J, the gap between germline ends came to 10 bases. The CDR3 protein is CASSFVLLSTDTQYF. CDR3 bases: TGTGCCAGCAGTTTTGTACTCCTCAGCACAGATACGCAGTATTTT.

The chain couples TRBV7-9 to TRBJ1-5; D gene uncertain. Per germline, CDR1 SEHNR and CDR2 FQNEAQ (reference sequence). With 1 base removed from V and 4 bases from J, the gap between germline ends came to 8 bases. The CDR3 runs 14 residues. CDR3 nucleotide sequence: TGTGCCAGCAGCTTAGATTTCGCAAATCAGCCCCAGCATTTT. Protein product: CASSLDFANQPQHF.

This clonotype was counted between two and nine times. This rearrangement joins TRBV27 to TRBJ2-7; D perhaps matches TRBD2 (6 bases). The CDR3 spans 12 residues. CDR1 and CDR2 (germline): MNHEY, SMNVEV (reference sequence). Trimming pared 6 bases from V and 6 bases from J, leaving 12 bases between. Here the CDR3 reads CASRTSHGEQYF. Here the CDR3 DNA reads TGTGCCAGCAGGACTAGTCACGGCGAGCAGTACTTC.

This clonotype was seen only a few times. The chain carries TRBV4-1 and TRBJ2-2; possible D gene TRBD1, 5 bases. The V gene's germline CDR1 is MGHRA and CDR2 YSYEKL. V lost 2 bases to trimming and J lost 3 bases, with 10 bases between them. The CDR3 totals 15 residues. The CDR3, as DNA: TGCGCCAGCAGCCAAAGTATACAGGACACCGGGGAGCTGTTTTTT. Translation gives CASSQSIQDTGELFF.

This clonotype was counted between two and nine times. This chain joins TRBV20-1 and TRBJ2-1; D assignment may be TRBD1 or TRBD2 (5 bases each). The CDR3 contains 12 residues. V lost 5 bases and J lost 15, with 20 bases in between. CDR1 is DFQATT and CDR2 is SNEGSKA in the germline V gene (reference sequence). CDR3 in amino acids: CSAELGPPGRFF. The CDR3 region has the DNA TGCAGTGCTGAACTGGGACCCCCCGGGCGGTTCTTC.

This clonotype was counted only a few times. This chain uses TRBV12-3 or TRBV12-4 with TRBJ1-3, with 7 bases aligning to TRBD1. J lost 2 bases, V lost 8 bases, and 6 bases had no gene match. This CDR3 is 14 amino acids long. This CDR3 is CASGQGGPGNTIYF. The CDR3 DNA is TGTGCCAGCGGCCAAGGGGGCCCTGGAAACACCATATATTTT.

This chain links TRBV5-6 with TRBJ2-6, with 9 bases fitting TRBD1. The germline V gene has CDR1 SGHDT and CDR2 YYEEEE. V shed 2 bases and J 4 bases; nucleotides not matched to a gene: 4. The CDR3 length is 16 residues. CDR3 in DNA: TGTGCCAGCAGCTTACAGGGGGCCGGGGGGGCCAACGTCCTGACTTTC. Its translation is CASSLQGAGGANVLTF.

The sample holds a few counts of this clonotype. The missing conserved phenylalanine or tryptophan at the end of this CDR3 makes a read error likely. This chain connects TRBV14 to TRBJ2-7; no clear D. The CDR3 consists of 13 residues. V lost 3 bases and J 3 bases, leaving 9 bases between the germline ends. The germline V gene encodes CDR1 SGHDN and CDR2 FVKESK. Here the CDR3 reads CASSHMRFYEQYS. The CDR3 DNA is TGTGCCAGCAGCCATATGCGGTTCTACGAGCAGTACTCC.

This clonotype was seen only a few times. The CDR3 loop is CASSRPGTVLEEKLFF. The CDR3 region has the DNA TGTGCCAGCAGTCGTCCCGGGACGGTCTTGGAGGAAAAACTGTTTTTT. The V call is TRBV6-1, the J call TRBJ1-4, with a weak D call TRBD1 (5 bases). With 5 bases removed from V and 8 bases from J, the gap between germline ends came to 21 bases. Germline V lookup: CDR1 MNHNS, CDR2 SASEGT. CDR3 length equals 16 residues.

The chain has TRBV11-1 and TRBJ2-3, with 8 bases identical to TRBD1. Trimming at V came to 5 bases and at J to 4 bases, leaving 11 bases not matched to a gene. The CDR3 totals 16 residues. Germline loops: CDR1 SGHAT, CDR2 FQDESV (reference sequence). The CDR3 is CASSTDRGYPPDTQYF. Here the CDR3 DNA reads TGTGCCAGCAGCACCGACAGGGGCTATCCCCCAGATACGCAGTATTTT.

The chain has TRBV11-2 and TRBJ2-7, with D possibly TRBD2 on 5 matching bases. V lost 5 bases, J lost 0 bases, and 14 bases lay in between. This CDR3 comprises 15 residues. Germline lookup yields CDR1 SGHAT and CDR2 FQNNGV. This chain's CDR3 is CASSISVISSYEQYF. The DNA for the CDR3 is TGTGCCAGCAGCATTAGCGTTATCAGCTCCTACGAGCAGTACTTC.

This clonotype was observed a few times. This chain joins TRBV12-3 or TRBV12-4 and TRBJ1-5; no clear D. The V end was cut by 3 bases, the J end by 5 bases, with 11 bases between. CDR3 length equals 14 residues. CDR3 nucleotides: TGTGCCAGCAGTTTTGGGGTTGGGGATCAGCCCCAGCATTTT. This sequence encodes CASSFGVGDQPQHF.

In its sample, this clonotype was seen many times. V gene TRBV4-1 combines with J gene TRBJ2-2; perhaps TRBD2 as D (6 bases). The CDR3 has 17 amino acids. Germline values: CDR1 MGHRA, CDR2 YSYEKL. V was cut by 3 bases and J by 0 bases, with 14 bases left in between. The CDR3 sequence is CASSQRDLITNTGELFF. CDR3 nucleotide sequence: TGCGCCAGCAGCCAGAGGGACTTAATTACGAACACCGGGGAGCTGTTTTTT.